This TCR beta chain was identified during a study of beta chain features in type 1 diabetes. General observations from the study: Patients' naive, central memory and regulatory TCRB repertoires appeared more alike than those of healthy donors.

Sequencing targeted expressed TCRB transcripts, as all isolated RNA had been reverse transcribed. Libraries were prepared by immunoSEQ multiplex PCR; TCRdb keeps only in-frame clonotypes and omits some of them. The sample has hundreds of thousands of clones, less than 20% seen once; the top ten hold 0.093%. As concerns this clone: Antigen: not known.

V was clipped by 3 bases and J by 4 bases; unmatched bases: 11. This CDR3 is 18 amino acids long. Germline CDR1 SEHNR, CDR2 FQNEAQ (reference sequence). The rearrangement uses TRBV7-9 and TRBJ2-6; TRBD1 aligns across 8 bases. Sequencing input: naive CD4+ T cells from blood. The clonotype originates from a man in his late teens or twenties in good health. CDR3 coding DNA: TGTGCCAGCAGCTTTGCCAGGGGGCCGTCCTCGGGGGCCAACGTCCTGACTTTC. This gives the protein CASSFARGPSSGANVLTF.